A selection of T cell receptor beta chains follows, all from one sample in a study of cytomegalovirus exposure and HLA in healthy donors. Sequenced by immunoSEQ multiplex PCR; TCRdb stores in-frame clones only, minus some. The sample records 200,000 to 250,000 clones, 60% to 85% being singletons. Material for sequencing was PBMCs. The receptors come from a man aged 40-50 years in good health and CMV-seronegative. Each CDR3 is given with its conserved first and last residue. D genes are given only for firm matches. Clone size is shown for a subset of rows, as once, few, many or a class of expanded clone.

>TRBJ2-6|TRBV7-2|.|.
TGTGCCAGCAGCTTACCAGGAATGGGCGACTCTGGGGCCAACGTCCTGACTTTC
CASSLPGMGDSGANVLTF
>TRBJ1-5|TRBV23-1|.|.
TGCGCCAGCAGTCAATCCCCCCCGAGGATTGGCAATCAGCCCCAGCATTTT
CASSQSPPRIGNQPQHF
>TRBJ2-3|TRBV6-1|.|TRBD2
TGTGCCAGCAGTGAAGGTAGCGGGAGGCGGGATACGCAGTATTTT
CASSEGSGRRDTQYF
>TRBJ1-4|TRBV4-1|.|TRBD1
TGCGCCAGCAGCAACACTCCGGGACAGGGTGGGGAAAAACTGTTTTTT
CASSNTPGQGGEKLFF
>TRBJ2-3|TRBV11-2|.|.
TGTGCCAGCAGCTTAGGTCCCACTAGCACAGATACGCAGTATTTT
CASSLGPTSTDTQYF
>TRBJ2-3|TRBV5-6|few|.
TGTGCCAGCAGCTTCCCACTGACTAGCACAGATACGCAGTATTTT
CASSFPLTSTDTQYF
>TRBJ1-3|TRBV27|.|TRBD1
TGTGCCAGCAGTTTGGGACAGCCCAATCTCTCTGGAAACACCATATATTTT
CASSLGQPNLSGNTIYF
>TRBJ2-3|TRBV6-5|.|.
TGTGCCAGCAGTCCTCTGACAGGCACAGATACGCAGTATTTT
CASSPLTGTDTQYF
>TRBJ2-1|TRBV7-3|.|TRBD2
TGTGCCAGCAGCTTAATGGCTAGCGGGGGATCCTACAATGAGCAGTTCTTC
CASSLMASGGSYNEQFF
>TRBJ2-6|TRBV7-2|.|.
TGTGCCAGCAGCTTAGGACAGGGGAGGGGATTTGGGGCCAACGTCCTGACTTTC
CASSLGQGRGFGANVLTF
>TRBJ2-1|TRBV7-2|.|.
TGTGCCAGCAGCTTGGCCCAGGACAGTGGTGAGCAGTTCTTC
CASSLAQDSGEQFF
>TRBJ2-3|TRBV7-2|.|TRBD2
TGTGCCAGCAGCTTTAGCGGGGCAACAGATACGCAGTATTTT
CASSFSGATDTQYF
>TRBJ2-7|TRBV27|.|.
TGTGCCAGCACCCCTGGGGCGGGGTACTACGAGCAGTACTTC
CASTPGAGYYEQYF
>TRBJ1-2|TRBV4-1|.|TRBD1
TGCGCCAGCAGCCACCCGACAGGGAACTATGGCTACACCTTC
CASSHPTGNYGYTF
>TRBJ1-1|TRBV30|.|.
TGTGCCTGGAGTAACGGGGGGAACACTGAAGCTTTCTTT
CAWSNGGNTEAFF
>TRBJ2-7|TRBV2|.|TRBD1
TGTGCCAGCAGTTTTGGGGCAGGGGGCGAGCAGTACTTC
CASSFGAGGEQYF
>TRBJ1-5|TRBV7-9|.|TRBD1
TGTGCCAGCAGTCGGGACAGGGTCGGCAATCAGCCCCAGCATTTT
CASSRDRVGNQPQHF
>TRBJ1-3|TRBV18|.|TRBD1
TGTGCCAGCTCCCCGGGACAGGACTCTGGAAACACCATATATTTT
CASSPGQDSGNTIYF
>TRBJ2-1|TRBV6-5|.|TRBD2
TGTGCCAGCACCAAAGCGGGGCGGTACAATGAGCAGTTCTTC
CASTKAGRYNEQFF
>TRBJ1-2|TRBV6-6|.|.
TGTGCCAGCAGTTACGGACAGCCGTATGGCTACACCTTC
CASSYGQPYGYTF
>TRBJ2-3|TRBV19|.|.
TGTGCCAGTAGTATCATCGGGGCGGGGAGCACAGATACGCAGTATTTT
CASSIIGAGSTDTQYF
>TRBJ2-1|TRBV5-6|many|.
TGTGCCAGCAGCTCATATTGGACAGGAGGGTCCTACAATGAGCAGTTCTTC
CASSSYWTGGSYNEQFF
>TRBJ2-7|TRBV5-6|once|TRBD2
TGTGCCAGCAGCCCGGGACTAGCGGGGATGTACGAGCAGTACTTC
CASSPGLAGMYEQYF
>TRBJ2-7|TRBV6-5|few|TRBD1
TGTGCCAGCAGTTACGGGAACAGGGGATACGAGCAGTACTTC
CASSYGNRGYEQYF
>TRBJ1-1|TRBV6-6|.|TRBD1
TGTGCCAGCAGTTCCGAATGGACAGGGACTGAAGCTTTCTTT
CASSSEWTGTEAFF
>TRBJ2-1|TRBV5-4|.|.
TGTGCCAGCAGCGGGGACTGGGGGTCGGATGAGCAGTTCTTC
CASSGDWGSDEQFF
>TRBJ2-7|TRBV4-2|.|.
TGTGCCAGCAGCCAAGAGGGGCTGTCCGAGCAGTACTTC
CASSQEGLSEQYF
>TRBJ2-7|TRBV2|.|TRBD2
TGTGCCAGCAGTGACGGACTAGCGGGAGTCTACGAGCAGTACTTC
CASSDGLAGVYEQYF
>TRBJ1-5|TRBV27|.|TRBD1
TGTGCCAGCAGTCCATCGGACAGGGGCAATCAGCCCCAGCATTTT
CASSPSDRGNQPQHF
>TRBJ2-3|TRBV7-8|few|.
TGTGCCAGCAGCTTAGCTAGGGGGGGACTTAGCACAGATACGCAGTATTTT
CASSLARGGLSTDTQYF